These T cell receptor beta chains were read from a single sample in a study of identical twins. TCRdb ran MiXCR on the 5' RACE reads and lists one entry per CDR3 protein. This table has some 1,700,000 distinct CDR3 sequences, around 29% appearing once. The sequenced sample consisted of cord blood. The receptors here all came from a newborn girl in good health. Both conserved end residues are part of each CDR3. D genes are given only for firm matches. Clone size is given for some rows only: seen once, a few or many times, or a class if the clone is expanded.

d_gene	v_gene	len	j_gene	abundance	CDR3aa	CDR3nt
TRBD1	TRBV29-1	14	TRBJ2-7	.	CSATDRGPSYEQYF	TGCAGCGCCACGGACAGGGGGCCGTCCTACGAGCAGTACTTC
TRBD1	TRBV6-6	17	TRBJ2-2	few	CASSSGFQQGGTGELFF	TGTGCCAGCAGTTCAGGGTTTCAACAGGGGGGCACCGGGGAGCTGTTTTTT
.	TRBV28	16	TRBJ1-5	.	CASSFSVWSGGQPQHF	TGTGCCAGCAGTTTCTCGGTGTGGTCGGGGGGTCAGCCCCAGCATTTT
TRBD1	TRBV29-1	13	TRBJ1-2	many	CSVEDRENYGYTF	TGCAGCGTTGAGGACAGGGAGAACTATGGCTACACCTTC
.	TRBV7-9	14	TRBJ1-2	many	CASSLAGGRYGYTF	TGTGCCAGCAGCTTAGCGGGGGGGAGGTATGGCTACACCTTC
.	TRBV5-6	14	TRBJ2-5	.	CASSFIPAGETQYF	TGTGCCAGCAGCTTCATCCCGGCGGGGGAGACCCAGTACTTC
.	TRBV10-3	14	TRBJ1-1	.	CAISTTKKSLEAFF	TGTGCCATCAGTACGACAAAAAAGTCTCTCGAAGCTTTCTTT
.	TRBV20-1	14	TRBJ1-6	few	CSARMGGAYSPLHF	TGCAGTGCCCGGATGGGGGGCGCTTATTCACCCCTCCACTTT
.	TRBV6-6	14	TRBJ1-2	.	CASSGVGGNYGYTF	TGTGCCAGCAGTGGAGTTGGGGGGAACTATGGCTACACCTTC
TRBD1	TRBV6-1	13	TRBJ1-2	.	CASEDRSIYGHTF	TGTGCCAGTGAGGACAGGAGCATCTATGGCCACACCTTC
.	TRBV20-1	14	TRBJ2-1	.	CSVLGRGAINEQFF	TGCAGTGTTCTTGGCCGGGGGGCTATAAATGAGCAGTTCTTC
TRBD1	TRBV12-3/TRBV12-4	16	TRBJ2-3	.	CASSSQNRGRGDTQYF	TGTGCCAGCAGTTCCCAAAACAGGGGGCGGGGAGATACGCAGTATTTT
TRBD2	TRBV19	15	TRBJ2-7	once	CASNLAGTRSYEQYF	TGTGCCAGTAACCTAGCCGGGACTAGGTCCTACGAGCAGTACTTC
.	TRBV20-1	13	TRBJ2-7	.	CGATGFLSYEQYF	TGCGGTGCTACAGGCTTCCTTTCCTACGAGCAGTACTTC
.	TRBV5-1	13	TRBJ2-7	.	CASSPDYLWEQYF	TGCGCCAGCAGCCCGGACTACCTGTGGGAGCAGTACTTC
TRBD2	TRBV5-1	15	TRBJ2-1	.	CASRRGGLADNEQFF	TGCGCCAGCAGGAGAGGGGGACTAGCGGACAATGAGCAGTTCTTC
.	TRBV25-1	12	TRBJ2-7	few	CASSDVTYEQYF	TGTGCCAGCAGTGACGTAACCTACGAGCAGTACTTC
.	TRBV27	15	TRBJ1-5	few	CASKGKMWGRQPQHF	TGTGCCAGCAAGGGGAAAATGTGGGGCCGACAGCCCCAGCATTTT
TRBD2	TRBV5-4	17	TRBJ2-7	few	CASSGTSGGLSSYEQYF	TGTGCCAGCAGTGGGACTAGCGGGGGGCTCAGCTCCTACGAGCAGTACTTC